One and the same sample provided the 6 T cell receptor beta chains below, sequenced in a study of breast tumors, draining lymph nodes, adjacent tissues. Axillary draining lymph nodes of breast cancer patients supplied the node samples. TCRdb re-analysed the multiplex PCR reads in MiXCR, keeping a single row per CDR3 protein. This table has around 170,000 distinct CDR3 sequences, approximately 30% appearing once. The specimen was axillary lymph node tissue. The receptor source for this set is a female donor with breast cancer. Some clones in this sample may be carry-over from other donors' samples.

The sample holds many counts of this clonotype. V is TRBV7-6 and J is TRBJ2-5; possible D gene TRBD2, 5 bases. This CDR3 spans 12 amino acids. Between the trimmed V and J ends, which lost 4 bases and 7 bases, there was a span of 10 bases. In germline, CDR1 is SGHVS, CDR2 FNYEAQ. The CDR3, as DNA: TGTGCCAGCAGCTCCTCACGGGGGACCCAGTACTTC. Translated, it gives CASSSSRGTQYF. Complete variable domain (other parts from reference TRBV7-6 and TRBJ2-5): GAGVSQSPRYKVTKRGQDVALRCDPISGHVSLYWYRQALGQGPEFLTYFNYEAQQDKSGLPNDRFSAERPEGSISTLTIQRTEQRDSAMYRCASSSSRGTQYFGPGTRLLVL.

This clonotype has just a few counts. The J gene is TRBJ2-5, the V gene TRBV11-2; TRBD2 aligns across 10 bases. Trimming removed 5 bases from V and 5 bases from J; junction bases left unmatched: 8. The CDR3 length is 15 residues. Germline CDR1 SGHAT, CDR2 FQNNGV. The CDR3 region has the DNA TGTGCCAGCAGCCCTCTAGCGGGAGCGCGGGAGACCCAGTACTTC. Translating gives CASSPLAGARETQYF.

This clonotype occurred many times. This chain uses TRBV2 with TRBJ1-2; 8 bases map to TRBD1. The germline V gene encodes CDR1 SNHLY and CDR2 FYNNEI. Trimming at V came to 0 bases and at J to 8 bases, leaving 11 bases not matched to a gene. The length of the CDR3 is 16 residues. CDR3 residues: CASSEARTGQPVGYTF. CDR3 coding DNA: TGTGCCAGCAGTGAAGCTCGGACAGGGCAACCCGTGGGCTACACCTTC.

V usage is TRBV27 and J usage is TRBJ2-1; D not resolved. CDR3 length: 15 amino acids. CDR1 is MNHEY and CDR2 is SMNVEV in the germline V gene (reference sequence). Trimming took off 4 bases at V and 2 bases at J, with 12 bases between the two ends. The CDR3 nucleotides read TGTGCCAGCAGTTGGTCCCCTATGGCCTACAATGAGCAGTTCTTC. Protein sequence: CASSWSPMAYNEQFF.

This clonotype has only a few counts. The chain joins TRBV28 to TRBJ2-5; D may be TRBD2 (5 bases). V lost 6 bases and J lost 5, with 19 bases in between. The CDR3 loop spans 15 amino acids. Germline V gene lookup returns CDR1 MDHEN and CDR2 SYDVKM. DNA of the CDR3: TGTGCCAGCAGGCCCCTATTAGGGTCGGGGGAGACCCAGTACTTC. This encodes CASRPLLGSGETQYF.

This clonotype was seen many times. The chain uses TRBV20-1 and TRBJ1-5, with a tentative D call TRBD1 (5 bases). V was trimmed by 5 bases and J by 4 bases, leaving 12 bases between them. CDR3 length: 13 amino acids. Per germline, CDR1 DFQATT and CDR2 SNEGSKA (reference sequence). CDR3 region: CSALGRGNQPQHF. As DNA, the CDR3 is TGCAGTGCTCTCGGACGGGGGAATCAGCCCCAGCATTTT.